Included here is one T cell receptor beta chain sequence, with context. This clone was counted only a few times. The clone's antigen remains unknown. For this receptor, the gene names and germline sequences are taken from the mouse. The read falls 1 residue short of the CDR3 end, and the missing part is taken from the germline J gene. This entry is derived from a study of tissue T cells after allogeneic stem cell transplantation (dated by TCRdb to about 2022). Regarding the complete study: The study profiled TCR beta repertoires across many tissues from research autopsies of patients with and without GVHD, plus mouse models of GVHD. The human arm was conducted as a prospective observational study, and neither blinding nor randomization was performed.

What the research found in general, with its limitations: The patient cohort was small and clinically heterogeneous, and sampling depth was acknowledged as a limitation. The study did not determine which tissue TCRs were alloreactive or antigen-specific, and some clones might have been persisting host cells. Few T cell clones were found to be shared across patients, but shared repertoire signatures across patients were revealed in a tissue-specific fashion by motif-based clustering. In both patients and mice, T cells from blood and spleen picked up only a limited part of the TCR repertoire that was detected in tissues. Within patients, how anatomically similar tissues were was a major factor shaping TCR repertoire composition, regardless of disease or transplant status.

The CDR3 holds 14 amino acids from the cysteine to the phenylalanine. Only the CDR3 bases that were read are kept: 39 of them, in frame from base 1. V is reduced by 3 bases and J by 0 bases, leaving a spacing of 9 bases between them. The germline V gene provides CDR1 SGHSA and CDR2 FRNQAP. Libraries were built with the immunoSEQ multiplex PCR assay. TCRbeta CDR3 sequencing was done by Adaptive Biotechnologies at survey depth, reporting CDR3 sequences, V/J genes, productive frequency and template counts. TCR beta CDR3 regions were amplified from genomic DNA instead of RNA. From the authors' description of their analysis: Pairwise repertoire overlap between tissues was quantified with Jensen-Shannon divergence, where 1 means complete divergence and 0 identical. Tissues were clustered by single-linkage agglomerative hierarchical clustering of pairwise JSD values, and the clustering results were displayed as dendrograms. GLIPH2 was run on all patient samples with simulation_depth 1000, kmer_min_depth 3, cdr3_length_cutoff 8, keeping groups with more than two unique CDR3s. In a standardized tissue-overlap score, Jaccard GLIPH-group overlap across patients was extrapolated to a standard repertoire size of 1000 clones. Linear mixed-effect models, with tissue included as a fixed effect and individual included as a random effect, were used to assess associations of diversity with clinical or experimental variables. Not all clones reach the TCRdb copy of this immuneACCESS table, which keeps in-frame sequences only. Checked studies attribute under half of the gap to unresolved V genes and leave the rest unexplained. The DNA gave D and trimming, while V, J and clone size come from that table. The sample yields roughly 45,000 clones; around 69% were counted once. The ten largest clonotypes hold 0.7% of the sample.

The clonotype was recovered from a pool of C57BL/6 mice in good health. The chain uses TRBV16 and TRBJ2-7; TRBD2 is a weak D gene call, 6 bases matching. The sequenced sample consisted of sorted cells pooled from one or two spleens. Partial CDR3 DNA: TGTGCAAGCAGCTTGACTGGATTCTCCTATGAACAGTAC. Protein translation: CASSLTGFSYEQY. The whole CDR3 sequence is CASSLTGFSYEQYF.